The 9 T cell receptor beta chains in this list originate from one sample, sequenced in a study of cytomegalovirus exposure and HLA in healthy donors. Amplification used 60 Vbeta primers and 13 Jbeta primers. Produced via immunoSEQ multiplex PCR; TCRdb's table is partial and in-frame only. The sample consists of around 200,000 clones, around three quarters of them appearing once. The sample was PBMCs. These receptor sequences come from a man between 35 and 55 years old in good health and CMV-seronegative.

This rearrangement joins TRBV27 to TRBJ2-7, with TRBD1 identical over 7 bases. V dropped 6 bases and J dropped 0; count of bases not matched to a gene: 8. The germline CDR1 and CDR2 sequences are MNHEY and SMNVEV (reference sequence). CDR3 length equals 15 residues. DNA of the CDR3: TGTGCCAGCAGACTACAGAAGGGGGCCTCCTACGAGCAGTACTTC. Protein: CASRLQKGASYEQYF.

This chain connects TRBV6-6 to TRBJ1-2; 9 bases are shared with TRBD1. Germline CDR1 MNHNY, CDR2 SVGAGI (reference sequence). CDR3 length: 14 residues. V gave up 8 bases and J gave up 4 bases; unmatched junction bases: 8. The CDR3 reads CASGDRVLAYGYTF. CDR3 nucleotide sequence: TGTGCCAGCGGGGACAGGGTCTTAGCCTATGGCTACACCTTC.

The chain has TRBV4-3 and TRBJ2-1; no definite D call. The germline V and J ends were trimmed by 1 base and 8 bases, with 12 bases remaining between them. The germline CDR1 and CDR2 sequences are LGHNA and YSLEER. The CDR3 is 14 amino acids. This CDR3 reads CASSQANMVDEQFF. The CDR3 nucleotides read TGCGCCAGCAGCCAAGCGAACATGGTCGATGAGCAGTTCTTC.

In DNA, the CDR3 is TGTGCCAGCAGTCCCACGGGGATAGCGGGGGTCGTGCAGTATTTT. This encodes CASSPTGIAGVVQYF. The V and J genes are TRBV2 and TRBJ2-3, with 9 bases matching TRBD2. The CDR3 contains 15 residues. V lost 5 bases to trimming and J lost 11 bases; unmatched junction nucleotides: 14. CDR1 and CDR2 from the germline V gene are SNHLY and FYNNEI.

The chain recombines TRBV27 with TRBJ2-2; D call uncertain. The CDR3 is 14 residues long. Trimming left V 2 bases short and J 4 bases short, with 8 bases between. From germline, CDR1 is MNHEY and CDR2 SMNVEV (reference sequence). This CDR3 reads CASSLGLLTGELFF. Written as DNA, the CDR3 is TGTGCCAGCAGTTTAGGGCTCCTCACCGGGGAGCTGTTTTTT.

This clone showed up just once. The chain uses TRBV7-6 and TRBJ2-1; maybe TRBD2 (6 bases). The V gene lost 3 bases and the J gene lost 0 bases, with 9 bases spanning the gap. This CDR3 has 15 residues. Germline loops: CDR1 SGHVS, CDR2 FNYEAQ. The CDR3 DNA follows: TGTGCCAGCAGCTTCTCGGGGGACTCCTACAATGAGCAGTTCTTC. Translation gives CASSFSGDSYNEQFF.

The CDR3 DNA is TGTGCCAGCAGCTTAGCCGGGATCGACACTGAAGCTTTCTTT. Encoded protein: CASSLAGIDTEAFF. The chain joins TRBV7-2 to TRBJ1-1; D is unresolved. CDR1 is SGHTA and CDR2 is FQGNSA in the germline V gene. The CDR3 is 14 residues long. V was cut by 0 bases and J by 3 bases, with 8 bases left in between.

V and J are TRBV6-6 and TRBJ2-1, with TRBD2 matching 11 bases. Trimming removed 6 bases from V and 2 bases from J; junction bases left unmatched: 3. Germline V gives CDR1 MNHNY, CDR2 SVGAGI (reference sequence). The CDR3 sequence is 15 residues long. The CDR3 sequence is CASRISGGAYNEQFF. CDR3 coding DNA: TGTGCCAGCAGGATTAGCGGGGGGGCCTACAATGAGCAGTTCTTC.

This clone was seen more than once but under ten times. V and J are TRBV2 and TRBJ2-2, with D hard to call. CDR3 length: 13 residues. Trimming shortened V by 7 bases and J by 2 bases, and 8 bases separated the two germline ends. Germline assignment: CDR1 SNHLY and CDR2 FYNNEI. In DNA form, the CDR3 reads TGTGCCAGCAAAACAGAAAACACCGGGGAGCTGTTTTTT. Translation gives CASKTENTGELFF.